A single sample is the source of the 16 T cell receptor beta chains below, sequenced in a study of cytomegalovirus exposure and HLA in healthy donors. The PCR used 60 Vbeta and 13 Jbeta primers. Generated by immunoSEQ multiplex PCR, the TCRdb table keeps only in-frame clones and is missing some. The table has 25,000 to 30,000 clones, more than 55% seen once; the top ten hold around 43%. The specimen sequenced was PBMCs. The receptor source for this set is a male donor in good health and CMV-seropositive.

This rearrangement joins TRBV18 to TRBJ1-5; perhaps TRBD1 as D (6 bases). The germline V and J ends were trimmed by 3 bases and 2 bases, with 11 bases remaining between them. Germline V gene lookup returns CDR1 KGHSH and CDR2 LQKENI. The CDR3 extends over 15 amino acids. The CDR3 sequence is CASSPSGAGNQPQHF. The CDR3 DNA reads as TGTGCCAGCTCACCCTCAGGGGCCGGCAATCAGCCCCAGCATTTT.

This clone appeared a few times. The chain carries TRBV6-5 and TRBJ2-2; D ambiguous. This CDR3 has 14 amino acids. The V gene lost 0 bases and the J gene lost 5 bases, with 7 bases spanning the gap. Germline values: CDR1 MNHEY, CDR2 SVGAGI. Written as DNA, the CDR3 is TGTGCCAGCAGTTACTCGATGGAGACCGGGGAGCTGTTTTTT. Translated, it gives CASSYSMETGELFF.

The rearrangement joins TRBV5-6 to TRBJ1-2, with TRBD1 as a possible D gene (5 bases). V gave up 6 bases and J gave up 3 bases, with 9 bases separating them. Germline V gene lookup returns CDR1 SGHDT and CDR2 YYEEEE. This CDR3 is 12 amino acids long. CDR3: CASTIQDYGYTF. CDR3 nucleotide sequence: TGTGCCAGCACCATACAGGACTATGGCTACACCTTC.

In its sample, this clone was seen once. In DNA form, the CDR3 reads TGTGCCAGCAGTTTATCGTCTTATAGCAATCAGCCCCAGCATTTT. Amino acids: CASSLSSYSNQPQHF. The genes are TRBV28 and TRBJ1-5; no clear D gene. CDR1 MDHEN and CDR2 SYDVKM come from the germline V gene. Trimming stripped 1 base from V and 0 bases from J, with 7 bases between. CDR3 length: 15 residues.

J is TRBJ1-5 and V is TRBV15; 7 bases are shared with TRBD1. Germline V CDR1 and CDR2: LNHNV, YYDKDF (reference sequence). CDR3 length: 16 residues. V shed 3 bases, J shed 2 bases, and the junction held 7 bases outside the gene matches. CDR3 DNA sequence: TGTGCCACCAGCAGCGAACAGGGGAGGCGCAATCAGCCCCAGCATTTT. This sequence encodes CATSSEQGRRNQPQHF. Full variable domain (remainder filled in from reference TRBV15 and TRBJ1-5): DAMVIQNPRYQVTQFGKPVTLSCSQTLNHNVMYWYQQKSSQAPKLLFHYYDKDFNNEADTPDNFQSRRPNTSFCFLDIRSPGLGDTAMYLCATSSEQGRRNQPQHFGDGTRLSIL.

On this clone: The same CDR3 arises from other DNA sequences in this sample as well. The chain employs TRBV9 and TRBJ2-7; maybe TRBD1 (5 bases). The V end was cut by 5 bases, the J end by 5 bases, with 17 bases between. The V gene's germline CDR1 is SGDLS and CDR2 YYNGEE. The CDR3 consists of 14 residues. CDR3 bases: TGTGCCAGCAGAGCCCCTCCAAGGGGAAACGAGCAGTACTTC. Its protein product is CASRAPPRGNEQYF.

This chain uses TRBV5-1 with TRBJ2-7; D is perhaps TRBD1 (5 bases). The germline gives CDR1 SGHRS, CDR2 YFSETQ. V dropped 0 bases and J dropped 3 bases, with 7 bases sitting between them. CDR3 length: 13 residues. The CDR3 region is CASSLEGVYEQYF. For the CDR3, the DNA is TGCGCCAGCAGCTTGGAAGGGGTCTACGAGCAGTACTTC.

V gene TRBV15 combines with J gene TRBJ1-1; 7 bases map to TRBD1. This CDR3 comprises 14 residues. Germline V gives CDR1 LNHNV, CDR2 YYDKDF (reference sequence). V shed 6 bases and J 5 bases; nucleotides not matched to a gene: 9. The CDR3 spells CATSTLRGRTEAFF. Written as DNA, the CDR3 is TGTGCCACCAGTACGCTGAGGGGGCGGACTGAAGCTTTCTTT.

The chain is built from TRBV4-2 and TRBJ1-2; 7 bases are shared with TRBD1. Trimming took 1 base from V and 4 from J; bases not matched to a gene: 9. The CDR3 covers 16 residues. Germline V gene data show CDR1 as LGHNA and CDR2 as YNFKEQ. DNA for the CDR3: TGTGCCAGCAGCCAAGTTAGGACAGAGGGGGCCTATGGCTACACCTTC. This encodes CASSQVRTEGAYGYTF.

This chain connects TRBV5-1 to TRBJ2-7; 7 bases agree with TRBD2. Germline trimming cut 6 bases from V and 6 bases from J; bases unmatched to any gene: 12. Germline values: CDR1 SGHRS, CDR2 YFSETQ. This CDR3 is built from 14 residues. The CDR3 DNA is TGCGCCAGCACAAAGTGGGAGGGCCCCGGCGAGCAGTACTTC. It codes for CASTKWEGPGEQYF.

The CDR3 DNA follows: TGTGCCAGCAGCTTAGGGCCTAGCGCCTACGAGCAGTACTTC. Its protein product is CASSLGPSAYEQYF. The chain is built from TRBV7-6 and TRBJ2-7, with TRBD2 as a possible D gene (6 bases). Trimming cost V 1 base and J 2 bases, with 9 bases left between them. This CDR3 spans 14 amino acids. The germline V gene encodes CDR1 SGHVS and CDR2 FNYEAQ.

The rearrangement links TRBV30 to TRBJ2-1; D is possibly TRBD2 (5 bases). The CDR3 has 14 residues. The germline V gene encodes CDR1 GTSNPN and CDR2 SVGIG (reference sequence). V was clipped by 4 bases and J by 8 bases, with 18 bases between them. The chain's CDR3 is CAWKGFAGVYEQFF. The CDR3 DNA is TGTGCCTGGAAAGGATTTGCCGGGGTCTATGAGCAGTTCTTC.

The chain is built from TRBV10-1 and TRBJ2-3; 16 bases align to TRBD2. Trimming took 5 bases from V and 3 from J; bases not matched to a gene: 5. CDR3 length: 17 amino acids. CDR1 and CDR2 from the germline V gene are WNHNN and SYGVQD (reference sequence). CDR3 protein: CASSSPGLAGGTDTQYF. CDR3 nucleotide sequence: TGCGCCAGCAGTTCACCGGGACTAGCGGGAGGGACAGATACGCAGTATTTT.

The chain links TRBV28 to TRBJ1-4, with unresolved D. Trimming stripped 2 bases from V and 15 bases from J, with 13 bases between. The CDR3 consists of 12 residues. The germline V gene has CDR1 MDHEN and CDR2 SYDVKM. Written as DNA, the CDR3 is TGTGCCAGCAGTTTAGGCCGACTTGGCTTGTTTTTT. It codes for CASSLGRLGLFF.

This chain links TRBV29-1 with TRBJ2-1; perhaps TRBD2 as D (7 bases). The CDR3 has 15 amino acids. V was trimmed by 4 bases and J by 0 bases, leaving 13 bases between them. Germline CDR1 is SQVTM and CDR2 is ANQGSEA. This chain's CDR3 is CSVVGGAISYNEQFF. CDR3 DNA sequence: TGCAGCGTTGTAGGGGGGGCTATCTCCTACAATGAGCAGTTCTTC.

The chain couples TRBV29-1 to TRBJ2-1; tentative D call: TRBD2 (7 bases). The CDR3 runs to 12 residues. Germline V gene lookup returns CDR1 SQVTM and CDR2 ANQGSEA. V was cut by 4 bases and J by 7 bases, with 11 bases left in between. CDR3 residues: CSVGGGGNEQFF. DNA for the CDR3: TGCAGCGTTGGGGGAGGGGGGAATGAGCAGTTCTTC.